The entry that follows covers one T cell receptor beta chain sequence. These data originate in a study of blood T cell repertoires in COVID-19. Background on the study: The United States, Italy and Spain were the sources of the acute and convalescent COVID-19 samples. Sources were T cells, B-cell-depleted T cells, or PBMCs; the material itself was cDNA or gDNA.

TCRdb's copy holds only in-frame clones and misses some; the assay was immunoSEQ multiplex PCR. Of roughly 160,000 clones in the sample, around four fifths were seen once. V was trimmed by 3 bases and J by 0 bases, leaving 9 bases between them. This CDR3 has 14 residues. The germline V gene encodes CDR1 KGHSH and CDR2 LQKENI. Seattle enrolled patients during active infection and tracked them longitudinally. This receptor was identified in a woman older than 75 with COVID-19, enrolled during active disease. The gene calls are TRBV18 and TRBJ2-7; D ambiguous. The sequenced sample consisted of peripheral blood. The CDR3 nucleotides are TGTGCCAGCTCACCGGGCTTCTCCTCCTACGAGCAGTACTTC. Its protein product is CASSPGFSSYEQYF.